This entry is about one T cell receptor (beta chain). Its antigen remains unidentified. The entry originates in a study of beta chain features in type 1 diabetes. Turning to the study itself: Patients and healthy donors were similar in age, gender and cell yields. Examined across all samples were some 110 million sorted cells.

Every bit of the isolated RNA underwent reverse transcription, so sequencing read expressed TCRB transcripts. Here immunoSEQ multiplex PCR was the method, and the copy in TCRdb shows in-frame clones only, minus some. There are about 150,000 clones in the sample; 7.5% to 8.5% occur only once, and roughly 0.5% lies in the top ten. Study observations and caveats: Researchers report that Type 1 diabetes patients had moderately but significantly shorter TCRB CDR3s across all four CD4+ subsets. Naive, central memory and regulatory TCRB repertoires appeared more similar among patients than healthy donors.

The trim removed 5 bases at V and 7 bases at J, leaving 9 bases unmatched. This CDR3 comprises 14 residues. Germline V CDR1 and CDR2: SGHNT, YYREEE (reference sequence). Sequencing was performed on central memory CD4+ T cells from blood. The chain has TRBV5-4 and TRBJ1-2, with 9 bases matching TRBD1. The receptor's source is a man aged 18 to 35 with type 1 diabetes. The CDR3 sequence: CASREGQGVGGYTF. The CDR3 nucleotides read TGTGCCAGCAGGGAGGGACAGGGAGTGGGTGGCTACACCTTC. Variable domain in full (rest from reference TRBV5-4 and TRBJ1-2): ETGVTQSPTHLIKTRGQQVTLRCSSQSGHNTVSWYQQALGQGPQFIFQYYREEENGRGNFPPRFSGLQFPNYSSELNVNALELDDSALYLCASREGQGVGGYTFGSGTRLTVV.